A single sample gave rise to the 8 T cell receptor beta chains below, sequenced in a study of Ad26.COV2.S vaccination and SARS-CoV-2 variants. The treatment is: about 20 received Ad26.COV2.S at low or high dose, single or two shots; a few received placebo; per-sample allocation not given. The study sampled participants on day 63 after the first vaccine or placebo injection. Here immunoSEQ multiplex PCR was the method, and the copy in TCRdb shows in-frame clones only, minus some. The data show 350,000 to 500,000 clones, around 90% seen once. The source material was peripheral blood, sampled in a trial of Ad26.COV2.S vaccine versus placebo. These receptors were collected from a person aged 18 to 59 who received the Ad26.COV2.S COVID-19 vaccine or a placebo.

The chain carries TRBV9 and TRBJ2-3; 7 bases are a match to TRBD2. The germline V gene has CDR1 SGDLS and CDR2 YYNGEE. With V trimmed by 0 bases and J by 5 bases, 9 bases remained unmatched. The CDR3 has 16 amino acids. The CDR3 DNA reads as TGTGCCAGCAGCGTAGTCCCTAGCGGAGCCGGAGATACGCAGTATTTT. It translates to CASSVVPSGAGDTQYF.

The chain is built from TRBV7-2 and TRBJ1-5; 8 bases fit TRBD1. V lost 1 base, J lost 6 bases, and 17 bases stayed unmatched. This CDR3 contains 19 residues. CDR1 SGHTA and CDR2 FQGNSA come from the germline V gene. The DNA for the CDR3 is TGTGCCAGCAGCTTAGTTCAGGGGGCGCAGGAGGTAGGGGGTCAGCCCCAGCATTTT. Protein: CASSLVQGAQEVGGQPQHF.

This clone was observed a single time. The chain carries TRBV4-2 and TRBJ2-1, with 7 nucleotides matching TRBD2. The CDR3 loop spans 14 amino acids. The junction had 11 bases not matched to a gene; V was cut back by 0 bases and J by 15 bases. Looked up from germline, CDR1 is LGHNA and CDR2 is YNFKEQ. Here the CDR3 DNA reads TGTGCCAGCAGCCAAGATGAAGGTGGGAGGGCCACGTTCTTC. Translated: CASSQDEGGRATFF.

This rearrangement joins TRBV7-2 to TRBJ2-2, with D tentatively TRBD1 or TRBD2 (5 bases each). The V gene's germline CDR1 is SGHTA and CDR2 FQGNSA. V shed 1 base and J shed 0 bases, with 12 bases lying between them. CDR3 length equals 17 residues. CDR3 loop: CASSLVGGSTNTGELFF. The DNA for the CDR3 is TGTGCCAGCAGCTTAGTTGGGGGATCGACGAACACCGGGGAGCTGTTTTTT.

V usage is TRBV18 and J usage is TRBJ1-1; the D gene is possibly TRBD1 (6 bases). The CDR3 spans 15 residues. The germline V gene encodes CDR1 KGHSH and CDR2 LQKENI. The germline V and J ends were trimmed by 3 bases and 2 bases, with 13 bases remaining between them. The DNA for the CDR3 is TGTGCCAGCTCACCGACACAGGGTCTAAACACTGAAGCTTTCTTT. Its protein product is CASSPTQGLNTEAFF.

Notes on this clone: The same CDR3 arises from other DNA sequences in this sample as well. The chain recombines TRBV29-1 with TRBJ2-5; D may be TRBD2 (5 bases). CDR3 size: 11 residues. Germline V gives CDR1 SQVTM, CDR2 ANQGSEA. The V end lost 4 bases, the J end lost 2 bases, and 5 bases lay between the germline ends. The DNA of the CDR3 is TGCAGCGTTGCGGGGCAAGAGACCCAGTACTTC. Amino acids: CSVAGQETQYF.

This rearrangement joins TRBV9 to TRBJ2-5; 10 bases match TRBD1. Losses at the gene ends were 0 bases for V and 3 bases for J; bases not matched to a gene: 8. Germline-derived CDR1 and CDR2 are SGDLS and YYNGEE. The length of the CDR3 is 17 residues. CDR3 coding DNA: TGTGCCAGCAGCGTAGCTGGGGTAGGGACAGGGGAAGAGACCCAGTACTTC. Protein product: CASSVAGVGTGEETQYF.

The chain links TRBV4-2 to TRBJ2-3; TRBD2 matches 9 bases. Germline V gives CDR1 LGHNA, CDR2 YNFKEQ. Losses at the gene ends were 0 bases for V and 1 base for J; bases not matched to a gene: 2. This CDR3 comprises 16 residues. CDR3 sequence reads: CASSQEWTSGTDTQYF. The CDR3 DNA is TGTGCCAGCAGCCAAGAGTGGACTAGCGGCACAGATACGCAGTATTTT.